The clone carrying this T cell receptor beta chain has a handful of counts. The data derive from a study of shared clonotypes between healthy human individuals. Turning to the study itself: Three CD4 naive, three CD4 memory, two CD8 naive and one CD8 memory plate were used per donor.

CD45RO-negative CD8 cells positively selected for CCR7 made up the naive population, which excluded terminally differentiated effector memory CD45RA+ cells. Using immunoSEQ multiplex PCR, the repertoire was profiled, and TCRdb retains in-frame clones only, with some absent. The sample carries about 2,200,000 clones, 85% to 95% recorded once. Trimming took 5 bases from V and 3 from J, leaving 11 bases between them. Germline V gene lookup returns CDR1 GTSNPN and CDR2 SVGIG (reference sequence). The CDR3 is 13 amino acids. The TCR comes from a man aged 18 to 29 in good health. Some clones in this sample may be carry-over from other donors' samples. The chain is built from TRBV30 and TRBJ1-3; a weak D match, TRBD1 (6 bases). Source material: naive CD8+ T cells from PBMCs. The DNA of the CDR3 is TGTGCCTGGGCAGGGGAATATGGAAACACCATATATTTT. Translation gives CAWAGEYGNTIYF.